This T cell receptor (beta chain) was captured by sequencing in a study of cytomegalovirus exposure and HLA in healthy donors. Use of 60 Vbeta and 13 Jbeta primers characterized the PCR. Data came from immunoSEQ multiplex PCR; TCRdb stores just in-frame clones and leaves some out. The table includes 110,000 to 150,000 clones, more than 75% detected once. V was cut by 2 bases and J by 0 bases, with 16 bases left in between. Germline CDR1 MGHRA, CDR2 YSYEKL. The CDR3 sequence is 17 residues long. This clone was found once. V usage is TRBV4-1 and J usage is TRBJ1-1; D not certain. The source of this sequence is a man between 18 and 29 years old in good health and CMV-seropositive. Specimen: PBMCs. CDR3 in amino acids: CASSQSQGSSMNTEAFF. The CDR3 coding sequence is TGCGCCAGCAGCCAATCTCAAGGGTCTAGCATGAACACTGAAGCTTTCTTT.